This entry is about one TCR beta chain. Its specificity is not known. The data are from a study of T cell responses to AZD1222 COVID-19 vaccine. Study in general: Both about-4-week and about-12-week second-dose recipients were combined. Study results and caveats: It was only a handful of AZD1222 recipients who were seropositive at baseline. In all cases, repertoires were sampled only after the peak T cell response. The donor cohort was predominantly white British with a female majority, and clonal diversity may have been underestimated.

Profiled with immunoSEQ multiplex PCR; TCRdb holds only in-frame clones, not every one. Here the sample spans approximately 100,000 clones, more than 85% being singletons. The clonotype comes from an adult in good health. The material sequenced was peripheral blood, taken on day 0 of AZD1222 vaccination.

Written as DNA, the CDR3 is TGTGCCAGCAGTGGAATGGACAGGGGGGTCTACGAGCAGTACTTC. Residues: CASSGMDRGVYEQYF. The chain joins TRBV28 to TRBJ2-7; 10 bases are shared with TRBD1. The length of the CDR3 is 15 residues. Germline V CDR1 and CDR2: MDHEN, SYDVKM. Losses at the gene ends were 5 bases for V and 3 bases for J; bases not matched to a gene: 7.